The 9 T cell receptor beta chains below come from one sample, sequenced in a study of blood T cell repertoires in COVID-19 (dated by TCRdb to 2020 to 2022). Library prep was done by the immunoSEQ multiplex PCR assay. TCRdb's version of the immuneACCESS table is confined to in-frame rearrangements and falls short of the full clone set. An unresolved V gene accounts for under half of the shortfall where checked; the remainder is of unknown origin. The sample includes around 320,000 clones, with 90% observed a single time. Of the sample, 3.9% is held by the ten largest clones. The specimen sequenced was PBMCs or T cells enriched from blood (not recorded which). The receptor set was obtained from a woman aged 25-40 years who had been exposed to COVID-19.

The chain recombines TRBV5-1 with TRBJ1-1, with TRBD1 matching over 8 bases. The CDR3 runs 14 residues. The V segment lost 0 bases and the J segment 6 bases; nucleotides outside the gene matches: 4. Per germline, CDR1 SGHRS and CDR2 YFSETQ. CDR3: CASSLARGPAEAFF. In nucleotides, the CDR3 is TGCGCCAGCAGCTTGGCCAGGGGGCCTGCTGAAGCTTTCTTT. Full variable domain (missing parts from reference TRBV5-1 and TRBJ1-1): KAGVTQTPRYLIKTRGQQVTLSCSPISGHRSVSWYQQTPGQGLQFLFEYFSETQRNKGNFPGRFSGRQFSNSRSEMNVSTLELGDSALYLCASSLARGPAEAFFGQGTRLTVV.

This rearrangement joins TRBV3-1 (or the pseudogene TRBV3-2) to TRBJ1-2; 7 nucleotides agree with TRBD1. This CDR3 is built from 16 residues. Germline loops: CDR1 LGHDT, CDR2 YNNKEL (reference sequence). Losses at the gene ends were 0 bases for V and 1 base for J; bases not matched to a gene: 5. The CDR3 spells CASSQDGTVLNYGYTF. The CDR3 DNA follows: TGTGCCAGCAGCCAAGATGGGACAGTTCTTAACTATGGCTACACCTTC.

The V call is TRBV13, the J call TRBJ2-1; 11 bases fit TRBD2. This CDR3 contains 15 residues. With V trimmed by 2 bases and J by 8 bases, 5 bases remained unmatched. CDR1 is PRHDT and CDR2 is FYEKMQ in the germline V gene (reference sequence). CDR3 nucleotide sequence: TGTGCCAGCAGCTTAATAGCGGGGGGGCCGGATGAGCAGTTCTTC. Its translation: CASSLIAGGPDEQFF.

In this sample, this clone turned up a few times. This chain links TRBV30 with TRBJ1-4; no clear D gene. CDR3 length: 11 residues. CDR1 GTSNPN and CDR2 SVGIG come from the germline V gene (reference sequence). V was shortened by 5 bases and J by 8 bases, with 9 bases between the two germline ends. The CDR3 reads CAWHIGEKLFF. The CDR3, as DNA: TGTGCCTGGCACATCGGGGAAAAACTGTTTTTT.

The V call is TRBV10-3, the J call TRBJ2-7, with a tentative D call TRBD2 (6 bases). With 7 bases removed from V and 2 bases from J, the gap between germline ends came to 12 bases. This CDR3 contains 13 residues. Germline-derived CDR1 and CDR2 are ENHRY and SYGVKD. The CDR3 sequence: CAITGGFPYEQYF. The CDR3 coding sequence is TGTGCCATCACTGGGGGGTTCCCCTACGAGCAGTACTTC.

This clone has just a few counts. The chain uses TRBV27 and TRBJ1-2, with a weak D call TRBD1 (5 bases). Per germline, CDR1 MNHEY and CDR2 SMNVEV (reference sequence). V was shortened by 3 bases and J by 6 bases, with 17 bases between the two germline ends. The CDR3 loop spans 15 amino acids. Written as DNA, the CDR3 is TGTGCCAGCAGTTTTAAGGGGTCGGCAGACAATGGCTACACCTTC. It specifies CASSFKGSADNGYTF.

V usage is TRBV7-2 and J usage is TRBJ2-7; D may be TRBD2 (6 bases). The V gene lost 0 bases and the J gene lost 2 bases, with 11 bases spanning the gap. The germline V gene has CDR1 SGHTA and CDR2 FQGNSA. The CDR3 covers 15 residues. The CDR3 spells CASSLALAVTYEQYF. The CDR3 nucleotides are TGTGCCAGCAGCTTAGCACTAGCTGTTACCTACGAGCAGTACTTC.

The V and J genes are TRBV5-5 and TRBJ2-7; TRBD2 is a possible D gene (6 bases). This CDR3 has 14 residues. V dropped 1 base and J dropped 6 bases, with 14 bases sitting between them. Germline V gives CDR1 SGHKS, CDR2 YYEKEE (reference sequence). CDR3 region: CASSLLEGLGEQYF. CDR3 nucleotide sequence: TGTGCCAGCAGCTTGTTGGAGGGGTTGGGCGAGCAGTACTTC.

The chain's CDR3 is CASSPAPPYSNQPQHF. CDR3 DNA: TGTGCCAGCTCACCGGCTCCCCCTTATAGCAATCAGCCCCAGCATTTT. The V call is TRBV18, the J call TRBJ1-5; no reliable D call. Deletions cut 3 bases from V and 0 bases from J, with 12 bases between. CDR1 is KGHSH and CDR2 is LQKENI in the germline V gene. The CDR3 totals 16 residues.